What follows describes a single TCR beta chain. Authors' analysis steps: Estimated nucleated cell counts came from reference gene primer amplification. The repertoire was sequenced with immunoSEQ multiplex PCR; TCRdb's copy has only in-frame clones and lacks some. The D gene and trimming were derived from the DNA, and the V and J assignments and clone size from that table. This table holds about 160,000 clones, roughly 80% found once. The data were obtained in a study of blood T cell repertoires in COVID-19. At the level of the study: Italy, Spain and the United States were the sources of the convalescent and acute COVID-19 samples.

The CDR3 has 17 amino acids. Participants had their cohort set by participant-reported clinical history. Sequences were obtained from PBMCs or T cells enriched from blood (not recorded which). The rearrangement links TRBV21-1 to TRBJ2-1; the table's D call, TRBD2, was not checked against the DNA. TRBV21-1 counts as a pseudogene. This TCR was sampled from a woman aged 40 to 50 with acute COVID-19. CDR3 nucleotides: TGTGCCAGGCCAAGGGGCGGGAGGGACTCCTCCTACAATGAGCAGTTCTTC. Amino acid sequence: CARPRGGRDSSYNEQFF.